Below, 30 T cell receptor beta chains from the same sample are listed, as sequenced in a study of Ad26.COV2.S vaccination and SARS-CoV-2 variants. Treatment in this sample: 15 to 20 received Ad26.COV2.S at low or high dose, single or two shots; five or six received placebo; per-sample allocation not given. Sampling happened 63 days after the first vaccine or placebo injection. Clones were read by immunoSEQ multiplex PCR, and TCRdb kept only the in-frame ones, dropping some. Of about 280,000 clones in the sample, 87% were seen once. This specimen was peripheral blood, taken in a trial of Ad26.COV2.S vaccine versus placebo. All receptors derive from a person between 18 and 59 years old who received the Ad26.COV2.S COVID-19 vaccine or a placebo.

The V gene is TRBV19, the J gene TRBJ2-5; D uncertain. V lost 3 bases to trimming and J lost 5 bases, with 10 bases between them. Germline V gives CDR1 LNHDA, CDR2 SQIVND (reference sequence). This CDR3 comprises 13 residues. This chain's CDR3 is CASSIQFIETQYF. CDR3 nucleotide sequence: TGTGCCAGTAGTATCCAGTTTATCGAGACCCAGTACTTC.

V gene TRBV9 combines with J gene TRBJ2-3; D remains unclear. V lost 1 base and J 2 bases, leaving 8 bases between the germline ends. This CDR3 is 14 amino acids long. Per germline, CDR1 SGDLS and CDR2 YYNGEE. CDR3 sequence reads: CASSVFAITDTQYF. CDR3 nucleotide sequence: TGTGCCAGCAGCGTATTTGCCATCACAGATACGCAGTATTTT.

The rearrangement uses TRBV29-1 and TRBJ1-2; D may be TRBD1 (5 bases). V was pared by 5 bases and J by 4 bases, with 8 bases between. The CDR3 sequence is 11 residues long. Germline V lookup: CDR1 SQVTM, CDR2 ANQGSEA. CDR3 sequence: CSVPGVYGYTF. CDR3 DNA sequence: TGCAGCGTTCCGGGGGTCTATGGCTACACCTTC.

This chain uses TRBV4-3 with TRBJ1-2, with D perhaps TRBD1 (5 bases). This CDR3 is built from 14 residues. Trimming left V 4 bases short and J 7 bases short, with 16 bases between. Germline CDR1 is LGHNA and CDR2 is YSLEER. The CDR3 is CASSLRGGASGYTF. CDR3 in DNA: TGCGCCAGCAGCCTACGAGGAGGGGCTAGTGGCTACACCTTC.

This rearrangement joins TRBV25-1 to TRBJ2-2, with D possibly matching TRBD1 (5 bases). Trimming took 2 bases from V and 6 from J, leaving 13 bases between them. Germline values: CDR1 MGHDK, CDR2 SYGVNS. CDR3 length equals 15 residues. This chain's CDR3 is CASSETGSNSGELFF. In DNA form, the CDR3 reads TGTGCCAGCAGTGAAACAGGTTCAAATTCCGGGGAGCTGTTTTTT. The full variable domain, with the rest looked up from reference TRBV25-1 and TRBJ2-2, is EADIYQTPRYLVIGTGKKITLECSQTMGHDKMYWYQQDPGMELHLIHYSYGVNSTEKGDLSSESTVSRIRTEHFPLTLESARPSHTSQYLCASSETGSNSGELFFGEGSRLTVL.

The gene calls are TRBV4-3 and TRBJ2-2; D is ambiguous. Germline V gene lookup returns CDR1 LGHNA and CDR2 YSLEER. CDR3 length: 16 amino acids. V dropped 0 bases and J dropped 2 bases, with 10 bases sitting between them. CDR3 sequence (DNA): TGCGCCAGCAGCCAAGAGAGGAGTCTCAACACCGGGGAGCTGTTTTTT. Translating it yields CASSQERSLNTGELFF.

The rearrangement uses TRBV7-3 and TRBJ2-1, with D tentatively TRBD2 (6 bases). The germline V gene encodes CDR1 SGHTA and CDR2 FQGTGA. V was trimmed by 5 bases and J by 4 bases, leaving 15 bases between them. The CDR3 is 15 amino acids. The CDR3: CASSPVRDSYNEQFF. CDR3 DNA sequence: TGTGCCAGCAGCCCTGTCCGGGACTCATACAATGAGCAGTTCTTC.

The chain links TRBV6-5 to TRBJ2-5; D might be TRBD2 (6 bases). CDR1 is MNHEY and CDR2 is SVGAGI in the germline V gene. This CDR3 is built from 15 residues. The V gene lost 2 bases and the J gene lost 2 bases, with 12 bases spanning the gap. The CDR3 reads CASSYVGLIQETQYF. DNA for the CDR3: TGTGCCAGCAGTTACGTGGGACTTATACAAGAGACCCAGTACTTC.

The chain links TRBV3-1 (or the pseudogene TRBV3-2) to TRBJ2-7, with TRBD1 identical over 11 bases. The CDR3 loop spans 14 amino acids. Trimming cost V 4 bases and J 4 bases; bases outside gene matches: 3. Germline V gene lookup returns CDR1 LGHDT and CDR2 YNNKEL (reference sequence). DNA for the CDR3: TGTGCCAGCAGCCTTGGGACAGGGGGTTACGAGCAGTACTTC. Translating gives CASSLGTGGYEQYF.

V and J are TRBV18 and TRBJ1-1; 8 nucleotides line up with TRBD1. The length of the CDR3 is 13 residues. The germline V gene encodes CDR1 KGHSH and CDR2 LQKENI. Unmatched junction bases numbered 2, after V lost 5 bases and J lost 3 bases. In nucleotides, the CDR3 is TGTGCCAGCTCAGCGGACAGGGACACTGAAGCTTTCTTT. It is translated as CASSADRDTEAFF.

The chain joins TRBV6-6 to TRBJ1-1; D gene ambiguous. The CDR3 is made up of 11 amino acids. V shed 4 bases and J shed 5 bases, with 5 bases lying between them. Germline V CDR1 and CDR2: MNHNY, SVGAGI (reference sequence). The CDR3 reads CASSLGTEAFF. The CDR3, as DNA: TGTGCCAGCAGTTTAGGGACTGAAGCTTTCTTT.

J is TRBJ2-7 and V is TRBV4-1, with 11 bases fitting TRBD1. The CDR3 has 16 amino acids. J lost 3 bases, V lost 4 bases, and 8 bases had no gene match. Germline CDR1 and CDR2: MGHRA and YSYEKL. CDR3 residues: CASSLLRGTGGYEQYF. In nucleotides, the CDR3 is TGCGCCAGCAGCCTACTTCGGGGGACAGGGGGCTACGAGCAGTACTTC.

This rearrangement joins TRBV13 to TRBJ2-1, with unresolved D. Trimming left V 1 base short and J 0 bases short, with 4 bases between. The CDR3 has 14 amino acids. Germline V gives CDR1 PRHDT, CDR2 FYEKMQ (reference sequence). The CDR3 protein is CASSLVSSYNEQFF. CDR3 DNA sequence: TGTGCCAGCAGCTTAGTAAGCTCCTACAATGAGCAGTTCTTC.

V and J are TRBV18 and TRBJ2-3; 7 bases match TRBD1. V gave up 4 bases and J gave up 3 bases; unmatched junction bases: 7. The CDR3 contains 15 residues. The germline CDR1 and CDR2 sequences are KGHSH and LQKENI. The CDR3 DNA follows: TGTGCCAGCTCACGACAGGGCTACGGAACAGATACGCAGTATTTT. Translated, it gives CASSRQGYGTDTQYF.

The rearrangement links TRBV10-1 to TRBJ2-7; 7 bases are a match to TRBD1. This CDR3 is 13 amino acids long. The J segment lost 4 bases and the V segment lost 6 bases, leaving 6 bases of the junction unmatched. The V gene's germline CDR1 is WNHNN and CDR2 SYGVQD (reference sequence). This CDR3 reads CASRRGPSYEQYF. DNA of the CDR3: TGCGCCAGCAGGAGGGGGCCTTCGTACGAGCAGTACTTC.

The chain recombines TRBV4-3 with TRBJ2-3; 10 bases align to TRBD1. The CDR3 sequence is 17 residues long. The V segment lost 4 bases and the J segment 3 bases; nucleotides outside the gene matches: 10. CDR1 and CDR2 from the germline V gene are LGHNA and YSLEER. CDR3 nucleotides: TGCGCCAGCAGCCTCAACTTACCGGGACAGGGGACAGATACGCAGTATTTT. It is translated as CASSLNLPGQGTDTQYF.

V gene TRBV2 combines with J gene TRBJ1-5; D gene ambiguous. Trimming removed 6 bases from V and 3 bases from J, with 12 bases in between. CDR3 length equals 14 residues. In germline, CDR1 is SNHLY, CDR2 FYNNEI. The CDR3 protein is CASSATWTNQPQHF. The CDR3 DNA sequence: TGTGCCAGCAGCGCCACTTGGACCAATCAGCCCCAGCATTTT.

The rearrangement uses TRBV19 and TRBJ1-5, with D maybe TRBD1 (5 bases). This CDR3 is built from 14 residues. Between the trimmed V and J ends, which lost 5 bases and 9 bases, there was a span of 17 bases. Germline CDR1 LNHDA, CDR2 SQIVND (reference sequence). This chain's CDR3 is CASSPRQGEMPQHF. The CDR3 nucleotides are TGTGCCAGTAGTCCGAGGCAGGGTGAGATGCCCCAGCATTTT. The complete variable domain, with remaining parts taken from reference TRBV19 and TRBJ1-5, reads DGGITQSPKYLFRKEGQNVTLSCEQNLNHDAMYWYRQDPGQGLRLIYYSQIVNDFQKGDIAEGYSVSREKKESFPLTVTSAQKNPTAFYLCASSPRQGEMPQHFGDGTRLSIL.

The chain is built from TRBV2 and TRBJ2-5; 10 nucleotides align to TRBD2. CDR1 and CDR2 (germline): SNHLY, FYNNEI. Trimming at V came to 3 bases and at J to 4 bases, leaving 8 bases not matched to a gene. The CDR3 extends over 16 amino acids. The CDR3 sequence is CASSDRASGSRETQYF. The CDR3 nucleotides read TGTGCCAGCAGTGATAGGGCTAGCGGGAGCAGAGAGACCCAGTACTTC.

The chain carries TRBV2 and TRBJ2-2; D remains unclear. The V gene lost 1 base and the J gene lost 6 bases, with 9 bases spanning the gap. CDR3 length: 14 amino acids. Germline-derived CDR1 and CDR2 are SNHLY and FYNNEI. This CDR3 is CASSEGGLSGELFF. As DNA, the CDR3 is TGTGCCAGCAGTGAAGGGGGATTATCCGGGGAGCTGTTTTTT.

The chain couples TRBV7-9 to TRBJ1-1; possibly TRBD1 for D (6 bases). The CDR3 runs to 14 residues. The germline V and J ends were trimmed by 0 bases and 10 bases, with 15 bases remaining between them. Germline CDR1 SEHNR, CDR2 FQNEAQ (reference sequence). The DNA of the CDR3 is TGTGCCAGCAGCTTAGCGGTTGTAGGGGGTAGAGCTTTCTTT. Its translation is CASSLAVVGGRAFF.

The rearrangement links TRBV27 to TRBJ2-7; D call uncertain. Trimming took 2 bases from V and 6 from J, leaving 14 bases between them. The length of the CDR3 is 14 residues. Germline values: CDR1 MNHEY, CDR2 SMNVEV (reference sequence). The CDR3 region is CASSLAPGAREQYF. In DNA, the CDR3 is TGTGCCAGCAGTTTAGCCCCGGGCGCACGCGAGCAGTACTTC.

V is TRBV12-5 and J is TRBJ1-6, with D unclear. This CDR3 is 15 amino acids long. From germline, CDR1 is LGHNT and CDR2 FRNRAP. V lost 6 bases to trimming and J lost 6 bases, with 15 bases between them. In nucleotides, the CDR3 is TGTGCTAGTGGCCTGATATACAGCCTTAATTCACCCCTCCACTTT. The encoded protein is CASGLIYSLNSPLHF.

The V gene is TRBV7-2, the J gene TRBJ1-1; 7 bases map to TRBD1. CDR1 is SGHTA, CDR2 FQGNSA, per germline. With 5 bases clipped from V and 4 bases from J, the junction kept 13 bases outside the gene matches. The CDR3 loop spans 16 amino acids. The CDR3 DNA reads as TGTGCCAGCAGCATGCCGGACAGGAGTGGCGTCACTGAAGCTTTCTTT. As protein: CASSMPDRSGVTEAFF.

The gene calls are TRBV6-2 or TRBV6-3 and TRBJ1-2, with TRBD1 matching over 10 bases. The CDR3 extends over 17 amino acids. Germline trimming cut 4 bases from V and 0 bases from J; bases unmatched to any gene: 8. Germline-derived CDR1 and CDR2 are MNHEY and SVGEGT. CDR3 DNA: TGTGCCAGCAGTTCGTCCCGGGACAGGGGCGCTAACTATGGCTACACCTTC. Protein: CASSSSRDRGANYGYTF.

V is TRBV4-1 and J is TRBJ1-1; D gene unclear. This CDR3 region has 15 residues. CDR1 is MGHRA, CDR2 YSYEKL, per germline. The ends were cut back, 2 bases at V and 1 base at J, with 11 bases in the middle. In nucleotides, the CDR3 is TGCGCCAGCAGCCAAAAGGGATCTCAGAACACTGAAGCTTTCTTT. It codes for CASSQKGSQNTEAFF.

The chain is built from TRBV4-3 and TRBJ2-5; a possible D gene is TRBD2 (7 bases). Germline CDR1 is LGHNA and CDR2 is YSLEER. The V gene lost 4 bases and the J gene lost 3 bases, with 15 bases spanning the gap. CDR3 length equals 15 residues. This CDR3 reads CASSLGGAGEETQYF. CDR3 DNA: TGCGCCAGCAGCCTGGGGGGGGCGGGAGAAGAGACCCAGTACTTC.

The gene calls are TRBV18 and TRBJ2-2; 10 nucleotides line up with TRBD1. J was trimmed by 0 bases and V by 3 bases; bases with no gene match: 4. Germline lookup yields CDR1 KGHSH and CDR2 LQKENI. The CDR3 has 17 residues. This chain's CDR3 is CASSPGQGSTNTGELFF. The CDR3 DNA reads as TGTGCCAGCTCACCGGGACAGGGGTCGACGAACACCGGGGAGCTGTTTTTT. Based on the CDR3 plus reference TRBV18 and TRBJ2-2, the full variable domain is NAGVMQNPRHLVRRRGQEARLRCSPMKGHSHVYWYRQLPEEGLKFMVYLQKENIIDESGMPKERFSAEFPKEGPSILRIQQVVRGDSAAYFCASSPGQGSTNTGELFFGEGSRLTVL.

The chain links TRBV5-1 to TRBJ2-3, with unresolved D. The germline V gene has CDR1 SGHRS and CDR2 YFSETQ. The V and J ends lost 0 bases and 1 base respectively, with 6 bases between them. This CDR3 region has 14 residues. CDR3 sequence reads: CASSLAWGTDTQYF. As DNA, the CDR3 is TGCGCCAGCAGCTTGGCCTGGGGCACAGATACGCAGTATTTT.

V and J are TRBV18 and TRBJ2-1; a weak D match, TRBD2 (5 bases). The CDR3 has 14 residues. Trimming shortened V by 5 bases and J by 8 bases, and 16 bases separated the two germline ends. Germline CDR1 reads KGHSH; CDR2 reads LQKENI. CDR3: CASSSFTAADEQFF. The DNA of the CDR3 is TGTGCCAGCTCATCCTTTACAGCGGCCGATGAGCAGTTCTTC.